What follows are 26 T cell receptor beta chains derived from one specimen sequenced in a study of patients and donors after allogeneic stem cell transplantation. TCRdb passed the RT-PCR reads through MiXCR, listing each CDR3 protein once. The sample records roughly 880,000 distinct CDR3 sequences, 18% being singletons. The specimen was blood, either unsorted or a sorted T cell fraction (not recorded which). These TCRs come from a human donor who was either an allogeneic HSCT recipient or a stem cell or donor lymphocyte infusion donor (not recorded which). It is not recorded whose cells these are; they may come from a transplant donor.

The chain links TRBV7-2 to TRBJ1-2; D not certain. Germline V CDR1 and CDR2: SGHTA, FQGNSA. The CDR3 is 11 amino acids. V was cut by 10 bases and J by 4 bases, with 10 bases left in between. The CDR3 reads CATTYSYGYTF. In DNA form, the CDR3 reads TGTGCCACCACATACAGCTATGGCTACACCTTC.

This clonotype was detected many times. The rearrangement uses TRBV12-3 or TRBV12-4 and TRBJ2-2; 7 bases align to TRBD1. This CDR3 has 14 amino acids. V shed 11 bases and J 4 bases; nucleotides not matched to a gene: 10. CDR3 region: CAPQGGRATGELFF. The CDR3 coding sequence is TGTGCCCCTCAAGGGGGCCGGGCCACCGGGGAGCTGTTTTTT.

This chain links TRBV7-8 with TRBJ2-7; possible D gene TRBD2, 6 bases. Looked up from germline, CDR1 is SGHVS and CDR2 is FQNEAQ. The CDR3 extends over 15 amino acids. V was cut by 3 bases and J by 2 bases, with 14 bases left in between. CDR3 in amino acids: CASSFPGGLPYEQYF. CDR3 sequence (DNA): TGTGCCAGCAGCTTCCCCGGGGGACTTCCCTACGAGCAGTACTTC.

The table lists this clonotype with many counts. One end of the junction does not line up with germline, which may come from a read error. The rearrangement uses TRBV12-3 or TRBV12-4 and TRBJ2-7; 8 positions agree with TRBD1. The CDR3 is made up of 14 amino acids. The CDR3 DNA reads as TGCGCCAGCAGCCCGACAGGGGCCACCTACGAGCAGTACTTC. As protein: CASSPTGATYEQYF.

The rearrangement links TRBV12-3 or TRBV12-4 to TRBJ2-3, with TRBD2 matching over 7 bases. V gave up 2 bases and J gave up 6 bases; unmatched junction bases: 8. This CDR3 spans 15 amino acids. CDR3 sequence reads: CASSLLSGGGDTQYF. As DNA, the CDR3 is TGTGCCAGCAGTTTACTTTCGGGAGGAGGGGATACGCAGTATTTT.

J is TRBJ2-5 and V is TRBV30, with a weak D call TRBD2 (6 bases). The germline gives CDR1 GTSNPN, CDR2 SVGIG (reference sequence). V was cut by 2 bases and J by 1 base, with 8 bases left in between. The CDR3 loop spans 13 amino acids. DNA for the CDR3: TGTGCCTGGAGTTTGGGGGGCCAAGAGACCCAGTACTTC. Protein sequence: CAWSLGGQETQYF.

The chain carries TRBV21-1 and TRBJ1-2; no check of the table's D call, TRBD1, against the DNA was made. TRBV21-1 corresponds to a pseudogene. This CDR3 comprises 16 residues. The chain's CDR3 is CASTVQGTGTRVGYTF. The DNA of the CDR3 is TGTGCCAGCACCGTACAAGGGACAGGAACTCGGGTAGGCTACACCTTC.

The rearrangement links TRBV5-5 to TRBJ2-4, with D possibly called TRBD1 or TRBD2 (6 bases each). CDR3 length: 16 residues. V dropped 2 bases and J dropped 0 bases, with 12 bases sitting between them. Germline V gene data show CDR1 as SGHKS and CDR2 as YYEKEE (reference sequence). CDR3 nucleotides: TGTGCCAGCAGCTTAGTGGGGGGCACAGCCAAAAACATTCAGTACTTC. Translated, it gives CASSLVGGTAKNIQYF. Together with reference TRBV5-5 and TRBJ2-4, the CDR3 gives the full variable domain: DAGVTQSPTHLIKTRGQQVTLRCSPISGHKSVSWYQQVLGQGPQFIFQYYEKEERGRGNFPDRFSARQFPNYSSELNVNALLLGDSALYLCASSLVGGTAKNIQYFGAGTRLSVL.

In its sample, this clonotype was seen a few times. This chain uses TRBV7-9 with TRBJ2-7; 9 bases fit TRBD2. Germline CDR1 is SEHNR and CDR2 is FQNEAQ (reference sequence). The length of the CDR3 is 16 residues. J lost 2 bases, V lost 0 bases, and 5 bases had no gene match. The CDR3 here is CASSLAHSGRTYEQYF. The CDR3 nucleotides are TGTGCCAGCAGCTTAGCCCATAGCGGGAGAACCTACGAGCAGTACTTC. The variable domain in full, completed from reference TRBV7-9 and TRBJ2-7, reads DTGVSQNPRHKITKRGQNVTFRCDPISEHNRLYWYRQTLGQGPEFLTYFQNEAQLEKSRLLSDRFSAERPKGSFSTLEIQRTEQGDSAMYLCASSLAHSGRTYEQYFGPGTRLTVT.

The chain links TRBV24-1 to TRBJ2-3; 7 bases agree with TRBD1. Germline loops: CDR1 KGHDR, CDR2 SFDVKD. V shed 5 bases, J shed 1 base, and the junction held 8 bases outside the gene matches. This CDR3 region has 16 residues. The CDR3, as DNA: TGTGCCACCAGTGCTCCAGGGGGAACAGGCACAGATACGCAGTATTTT. Its protein product is CATSAPGGTGTDTQYF.

This clonotype was counted between two and nine times. V and J are TRBV12-3 or TRBV12-4 and TRBJ2-3, with 13 bases identical to TRBD2. The CDR3 is 15 amino acids. Trimming at V came to 5 bases and at J to 2 bases, leaving 1 base not matched to a gene. The CDR3 spells CASSGLAGDTDTQYF. CDR3 coding DNA: TGTGCCAGCAGTGGACTAGCGGGGGACACAGATACGCAGTATTTT.

This clonotype turned up a few times. In DNA, the CDR3 is TGCAGTGCTAGAGAGGAAAAGAACACTGAAGCTTTCTTT. Translated: CSAREEKNTEAFF. This chain joins TRBV20-1 and TRBJ1-1; D gene uncertain. The CDR3 spans 13 residues. V was shortened by 0 bases and J by 1 base, with 6 bases between the two germline ends. Germline values: CDR1 DFQATT, CDR2 SNEGSKA (reference sequence).

V is TRBV12-3 or TRBV12-4 and J is TRBJ2-4; D not certain. Trimming removed 3 bases at V and 0 bases at J, with 6 bases between. CDR3 length: 14 amino acids. The CDR3 DNA reads as TGTGCCAGCAGTTTGACCATAGCCAAAAACATTCAGTACTTC. This gives the protein CASSLTIAKNIQYF.

This clonotype was seen only a few times. J is TRBJ2-3 and V is TRBV18; D is undetermined. V dropped 3 bases and J dropped 0 bases, with 10 bases sitting between them. CDR3 length: 15 residues. CDR1 and CDR2 (germline): KGHSH, LQKENI. In DNA, the CDR3 is TGTGCCAGCTCACCCTACGGGCCTAGCACAGATACGCAGTATTTT. Protein: CASSPYGPSTDTQYF.

In its sample, this clonotype was seen a few times. The V call is TRBV12-3 or TRBV12-4, the J call TRBJ2-3, with 9 bases identical to TRBD2. This CDR3 has 15 amino acids. With 6 bases clipped from V and 2 bases from J, the junction kept 6 bases outside the gene matches. The CDR3 sequence: CASSILAGVTDTQYF. CDR3 in DNA: TGTGCCAGCAGCATACTAGCGGGTGTCACAGATACGCAGTATTTT.

This clonotype showed up just a few times. This sequence joins TRBV4-2 and TRBJ2-1, with D unresolved. The CDR3 contains 15 residues. The germline gives CDR1 LGHNA, CDR2 YNFKEQ. The ends were cut back, 0 bases at V and 2 bases at J, with 8 bases in the middle. This chain's CDR3 is CASSQDIPPYNEQFF. The CDR3 nucleotides read TGTGCCAGCAGCCAAGATATACCCCCCTACAATGAGCAGTTCTTC.

The chain joins TRBV12-3 or TRBV12-4 to TRBJ1-2; D gene ambiguous. V shed 5 bases and J shed 4 bases, with 14 bases lying between them. The CDR3 sequence is 14 residues long. CDR3 DNA: TGTGCCAGCAGTGGGGAGAGGCGCGTCTATGGCTACACCTTC. It translates to CASSGERRVYGYTF.

Concerning this clonotype: One junction end does not reproduce the germline sequence, and a read error may be involved. The chain employs TRBV15 and TRBJ2-7, with D unclear. This CDR3 contains 12 residues. CDR1 LNHNV and CDR2 YYDKDF come from the germline V gene (reference sequence). CDR3 bases: TGTGCCACCAGCAGAGATATGTATGAGTTCTCGTTC. As protein: CATSRDMYEFSF.

This clonotype was picked up many times. This chain uses TRBV4-2 with TRBJ2-7, with unresolved D. V was shortened by 0 bases and J by 4 bases, with 4 bases between the two germline ends. Germline CDR1 is LGHNA and CDR2 is YNFKEQ. This CDR3 has 12 residues. For the CDR3, the DNA is TGTGCCAGCAGCCAAGAGCGTTACGAGCAGTACTTC. Protein product: CASSQERYEQYF.

The V and J genes are TRBV12-3 or TRBV12-4 and TRBJ2-5, with 9 bases fitting TRBD2. V gave up 3 bases and J gave up 6 bases; unmatched junction bases: 14. CDR3 size: 17 residues. The CDR3: CASSLQSGGTPRKTQYF. The CDR3, as DNA: TGTGCCAGCAGTTTGCAAAGCGGGGGGACACCCCGGAAGACCCAGTACTTC.

V gene TRBV18 combines with J gene TRBJ2-7; the D gene is possibly TRBD2 (5 bases). Germline CDR1 reads KGHSH; CDR2 reads LQKENI. The length of the CDR3 is 13 residues. Trimming removed 1 base at V and 5 bases at J, with 9 bases between. CDR3 nucleotides: TGTGCCAGCTCACCACAGGTTAGCGACGAGCAGTACTTC. Protein product: CASSPQVSDEQYF.

The sample holds a few counts of this clonotype. The genes are TRBV11-2 and TRBJ1-3; D not certain. CDR1 and CDR2 (germline): SGHAT, FQNNGV. The CDR3 totals 12 residues. The V end was cut by 7 bases, the J end by 4 bases, with 8 bases between. The CDR3: CASTPGGNTIYF. CDR3 bases: TGTGCCAGCACCCCTGGGGGAAACACCATATATTTT.

This clonotype was seen more than once but under ten times. V usage is TRBV20-1 and J usage is TRBJ2-3, with TRBD2 matching 8 bases. The J segment lost 5 bases and the V segment lost 5 bases, leaving 6 bases of the junction unmatched. CDR3 size: 13 residues. Germline values: CDR1 DFQATT, CDR2 SNEGSKA (reference sequence). CDR3 residues: CSAPPGGEDTQYF. The CDR3 DNA reads TGCAGTGCTCCCCCCGGGGGGGAAGATACGCAGTATTTT.

This clonotype was counted between two and nine times. The rearrangement links TRBV6-1 to TRBJ2-2; TRBD1 might be the D (6 bases). In germline, CDR1 is MNHNS, CDR2 SASEGT. V was pared by 5 bases and J by 6 bases, with 16 bases between. This CDR3 spans 15 amino acids. DNA of the CDR3: TGTGCCAGCAGTCCAGTAGGGGGTCAGGCCGGGGAGCTGTTTTTT. It yields the protein CASSPVGGQAGELFF.

A remark on this clonotype: A read error is possible here, since a much larger clone lies one base away. The chain carries TRBV4-2 and TRBJ1-1; the D gene is possibly TRBD1 (6 bases). The V end lost 6 bases, the J end lost 7 bases, and 9 bases lay between the germline ends. The CDR3 contains 11 residues. CDR1 LGHNA and CDR2 YNFKEQ come from the germline V gene. The CDR3 DNA reads TGTGCCAGCAGGCTGGACAGTGAAGCTTTCTTT. Its translation is CASRLDSEAFF.

This sequence joins TRBV20-1 and TRBJ2-7; 11 nucleotides align to TRBD2. The CDR3 is made up of 15 amino acids. Germline loops: CDR1 DFQATT, CDR2 SNEGSKA (reference sequence). Unmatched junction bases numbered 10, after V lost 2 bases and J lost 7 bases. CDR3 coding DNA: TGCAGTGCTAGAAAGATACTAGCGGGGGCACCTGAGCAGTACTTC. Residues: CSARKILAGAPEQYF.